This TCR beta chain is from a study of OX40 agonist ivuxolimab in advanced cancers. Turning to the overall study: The costimulatory receptor OX40 (CD134) was targeted by ivuxolimab, a fully human IgG2 agonistic monoclonal antibody. The purpose of peripheral TCRbeta sequencing was to test whether ivuxolimab changed TCR sequence diversity and led to clonal T-cell expansion. Partial responses occurred in three dose-escalation patients: two with cutaneous melanoma and one with hepatocellular carcinoma. Intravenous ivuxolimab was administered to patients every 2 weeks at six dose levels: 0.01, 0.1, 0.3, 1.5, 3 and 10 mg/kg. Patients were allowed to have had prior anti-PD-1, anti-PD-L1 or anti-CTLA-4 therapy, and roughly 40% of the dose-escalation patients had been treated with checkpoint inhibitors. Of the approximately 50 patients in dose escalation, about 20 had hepatocellular carcinoma, about 15 had melanoma, 9 had renal cell carcinoma and 9 had head and neck cancer. The monotherapy dose-escalation portion (N = 52 patients) of the phase I ivuxolimab trial is reported in the paper. In the dose-escalation cohort, more than 80% of patients were male, and the mean age was 60 years with a range of roughly 20 to 85. The investigation overall reported the following: Low levels of normalized T-cell clonal expansion were also seen in some nonresponding patients. At doses of 0.1 to 3.0 mg/kg, clonal expansion of both CD4+ and CD8+ blood T cells was observed from baseline to week 6. Which antigens the clonally expanded peripheral T cells were specific for was not determined. In partial responders in the 0.1-3.0 mg/kg groups, normalized peripheral clonal expansion was found to be among the lowest, especially among CD8+ T cells. After ivuxolimab, expanded clones were on average more numerous among CD8+ T cells than among CD4+ T cells.

CDR1 and CDR2 are read off the germline V gene as KGHSH and LQKENI. V is clipped by 3 bases and J by 3 bases, and the sequence between their germline boundaries is 11 bases long. The CDR3 goes from the cysteine to the phenylalanine over 14 residues. Solely the CDR3 DNA is kept, with 42 bases framed from the first base. To sequence the TCRbeta CDR3 region, genomic DNA was isolated from the sorted cells. TCRbeta CDR3 regions were sequenced using the immunoSEQ Assay. What TCRdb holds here is the immuneACCESS table cut down to in-frame rearrangements. Part of the clones is not present; checked against another copy, under half of the missing clones reflect an unresolved V gene, and the others are unexplained. The sample table holds approximately 90,000 clones, of which around 87% were seen once. The top ten hold 3.5% to 5.5% of the sample. Patients with autoimmune disease history or receiving systemic immunosuppression were excluded from the trial. Peripheral blood for TCR sequencing was collected from all dose cohorts at baseline, on cycle 4 day 1, and on cycle 7 day 1. Samples were obtained from an open-label, multicenter, first-in-human phase I dose-escalation trial of ivuxolimab. The trial enrolled adults with locally advanced or metastatic head and neck squamous cell, hepatocellular, melanoma or renal cell carcinoma. CD4+ and CD8+ T cells were sorted separately from peripheral blood before TCR sequencing.

On this clone: Its cognate antigen has yet to be identified. The sample holds no much larger clone one base away, and base qualities are not on file.

The sequencing used CD4+ or CD8+ T cells sorted from blood, collected in a trial of the OX40 agonist ivuxolimab. The source is an adult with an advanced solid tumor such as melanoma, head and neck, liver or kidney cancer. The chain is assembled from TRBV18 and TRBJ1-1; TRBD1 could be the D gene, as 6 bases match. The encoded CDR3 is CASSPGGGDTEAFF. The base sequence is TGTGCCAGCTCACCCGGAGGGGGGGACACTGAAGCTTTCTTT.